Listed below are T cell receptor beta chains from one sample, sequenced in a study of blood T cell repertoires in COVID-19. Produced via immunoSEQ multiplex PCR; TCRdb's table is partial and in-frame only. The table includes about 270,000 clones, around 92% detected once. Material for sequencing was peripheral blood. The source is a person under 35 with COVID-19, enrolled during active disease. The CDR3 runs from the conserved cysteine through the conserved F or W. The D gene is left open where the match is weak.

cdr3_aa: CASRSLRAGEGETQYF
d_call: TRBD2
v_call: TRBV19
j_call: TRBJ2-5

cdr3_aa: CASSSMDRVDNEQFF
d_call: TRBD1
v_call: TRBV7-9
j_call: TRBJ2-1

cdr3_aa: CASSWELAGTYEQYF
d_call: TRBD2
v_call: TRBV7-9
j_call: TRBJ2-7

cdr3_aa: CASSPIPGSSYEQYF
d_call: -
v_call: TRBV7-6
j_call: TRBJ2-7

cdr3_aa: CASRTGGLTEAFF
d_call: TRBD1
v_call: TRBV19
j_call: TRBJ1-1

cdr3_aa: CASSLGVGGQVFF
d_call: -
v_call: TRBV28
j_call: TRBJ2-2

cdr3_aa: CASSPTALVVHGYTF
d_call: -
v_call: TRBV7-6
j_call: TRBJ1-2

cdr3_aa: CSASSGHLGDTEAFF
d_call: -
v_call: TRBV20-1
j_call: TRBJ1-1

cdr3_aa: CSASVAGGDTQYF
d_call: TRBD2
v_call: TRBV20-1
j_call: TRBJ2-3

cdr3_aa: CAISEWTGNNYGYTF
d_call: TRBD1
v_call: TRBV10-3
j_call: TRBJ1-2

cdr3_aa: CAVLGRNTEAFF
d_call: -
v_call: TRBV27
j_call: TRBJ1-1

cdr3_aa: CASTPGTANEKLFF
d_call: TRBD1
v_call: TRBV6-4
j_call: TRBJ1-4

cdr3_aa: CASSVLSGLYGYTF
d_call: -
v_call: TRBV9
j_call: TRBJ1-2

cdr3_aa: CASSGGGSEAFF
d_call: -
v_call: TRBV9
j_call: TRBJ1-1

cdr3_aa: CASSLEGGPSTPYNEQFF
d_call: -
v_call: TRBV6-2/TRBV6-3
j_call: TRBJ2-1

cdr3_aa: CASSFDSGVNNEQFF
d_call: TRBD2
v_call: TRBV5-4
j_call: TRBJ2-1

cdr3_aa: CASSHPGTSGSSYNEQFF
d_call: TRBD2
v_call: TRBV4-1
j_call: TRBJ2-1

cdr3_aa: CASSDRGAGTSGQQYF
d_call: TRBD2
v_call: TRBV2
j_call: TRBJ2-7

cdr3_aa: CASSLMTSQETQYF
d_call: -
v_call: TRBV7-6
j_call: TRBJ2-5

cdr3_aa: CASSIDLLDRDLAKNIQYF
d_call: TRBD1
v_call: TRBV19
j_call: TRBJ2-4

cdr3_aa: CASSLGVGYTQYF
d_call: -
v_call: TRBV7-8
j_call: TRBJ2-3

cdr3_aa: CASSFGAGGYEQYF
d_call: TRBD2
v_call: TRBV5-4
j_call: TRBJ2-7

cdr3_aa: CASSLRTAGFPQHF
d_call: -
v_call: TRBV28
j_call: TRBJ1-5

cdr3_aa: CASSPRKEETQYF
d_call: -
v_call: TRBV18
j_call: TRBJ2-5

cdr3_aa: CASSDRGGGPRNEQFF
d_call: -
v_call: TRBV16
j_call: TRBJ2-1

cdr3_aa: CASSRTGWTKAFF
d_call: TRBD1
v_call: TRBV14
j_call: TRBJ1-1

cdr3_aa: CASSYQPQGTEYTF
d_call: -
v_call: TRBV6-5
j_call: TRBJ1-2